This entry describes one T cell receptor (beta chain). These data come from a study of T cell changes during pregnancy in multiple sclerosis. Data came from immunoSEQ multiplex PCR; TCRdb stores just in-frame clones and leaves some out. The sample includes 120,000 or so clones, approximately 94% of them seen just once. The receptor was isolated from a female donor with multiple sclerosis, enrolled in a pregnancy study. The sample here was peripheral blood, taken before pregnancy.

CDR3 residues: CASSLLKGQAPGNEQFF. The CDR3 DNA follows: TGTGCCAGCAGCTTACTAAAGGGACAAGCTCCTGGCAATGAGCAGTTCTTC. The V call is TRBV11-2, the J call TRBJ2-1; perhaps TRBD1 as D (6 bases). Germline V gene sequence: CDR1 SGHAT, CDR2 FQNNGV. This CDR3 region has 17 residues. V dropped 2 bases and J dropped 6 bases, with 20 bases sitting between them.